This T cell receptor (beta chain) was recovered during a study of metastatic and nonmetastatic thyroid tumors. In the study overall: Malignant and benign thyroid patients had repertoires compared in peripheral blood and tumor or nodule tissue. Study results and limitations: It was reported that TCR beta diversity was significantly higher in malignant thyroid tumors than benign nodules, in blood and tumor.

Patients had received no treatment of any kind before thyroid surgery. TCRdb redid the clone calls on the PCR reads using MiXCR. The data show 43,000 or so clones, with less than 5% seen just once and about 9.8% held by the top ten. The table lists this clone with many counts. The antigen is undetermined. Sequenced material: blood. The sequence came from a female donor with papillary thyroid cancer or a benign thyroid nodule (not recorded which). Some clones in this sample may be carry-over from other donors' samples.

This chain's CDR3 is CASRHTGLAEAFF. Here the CDR3 DNA reads TGTGCCAGCAGACATACAGGCCTGGCTGAAGCTTTCTTT. The chain combines TRBV13 with TRBJ1-1, with TRBD1 as a possible D gene (5 bases). Germline CDR1 is PRHDT and CDR2 is FYEKMQ (reference sequence). The ends were cut back, 6 bases at V and 6 bases at J, with 14 bases in the middle. The CDR3 runs 13 residues.